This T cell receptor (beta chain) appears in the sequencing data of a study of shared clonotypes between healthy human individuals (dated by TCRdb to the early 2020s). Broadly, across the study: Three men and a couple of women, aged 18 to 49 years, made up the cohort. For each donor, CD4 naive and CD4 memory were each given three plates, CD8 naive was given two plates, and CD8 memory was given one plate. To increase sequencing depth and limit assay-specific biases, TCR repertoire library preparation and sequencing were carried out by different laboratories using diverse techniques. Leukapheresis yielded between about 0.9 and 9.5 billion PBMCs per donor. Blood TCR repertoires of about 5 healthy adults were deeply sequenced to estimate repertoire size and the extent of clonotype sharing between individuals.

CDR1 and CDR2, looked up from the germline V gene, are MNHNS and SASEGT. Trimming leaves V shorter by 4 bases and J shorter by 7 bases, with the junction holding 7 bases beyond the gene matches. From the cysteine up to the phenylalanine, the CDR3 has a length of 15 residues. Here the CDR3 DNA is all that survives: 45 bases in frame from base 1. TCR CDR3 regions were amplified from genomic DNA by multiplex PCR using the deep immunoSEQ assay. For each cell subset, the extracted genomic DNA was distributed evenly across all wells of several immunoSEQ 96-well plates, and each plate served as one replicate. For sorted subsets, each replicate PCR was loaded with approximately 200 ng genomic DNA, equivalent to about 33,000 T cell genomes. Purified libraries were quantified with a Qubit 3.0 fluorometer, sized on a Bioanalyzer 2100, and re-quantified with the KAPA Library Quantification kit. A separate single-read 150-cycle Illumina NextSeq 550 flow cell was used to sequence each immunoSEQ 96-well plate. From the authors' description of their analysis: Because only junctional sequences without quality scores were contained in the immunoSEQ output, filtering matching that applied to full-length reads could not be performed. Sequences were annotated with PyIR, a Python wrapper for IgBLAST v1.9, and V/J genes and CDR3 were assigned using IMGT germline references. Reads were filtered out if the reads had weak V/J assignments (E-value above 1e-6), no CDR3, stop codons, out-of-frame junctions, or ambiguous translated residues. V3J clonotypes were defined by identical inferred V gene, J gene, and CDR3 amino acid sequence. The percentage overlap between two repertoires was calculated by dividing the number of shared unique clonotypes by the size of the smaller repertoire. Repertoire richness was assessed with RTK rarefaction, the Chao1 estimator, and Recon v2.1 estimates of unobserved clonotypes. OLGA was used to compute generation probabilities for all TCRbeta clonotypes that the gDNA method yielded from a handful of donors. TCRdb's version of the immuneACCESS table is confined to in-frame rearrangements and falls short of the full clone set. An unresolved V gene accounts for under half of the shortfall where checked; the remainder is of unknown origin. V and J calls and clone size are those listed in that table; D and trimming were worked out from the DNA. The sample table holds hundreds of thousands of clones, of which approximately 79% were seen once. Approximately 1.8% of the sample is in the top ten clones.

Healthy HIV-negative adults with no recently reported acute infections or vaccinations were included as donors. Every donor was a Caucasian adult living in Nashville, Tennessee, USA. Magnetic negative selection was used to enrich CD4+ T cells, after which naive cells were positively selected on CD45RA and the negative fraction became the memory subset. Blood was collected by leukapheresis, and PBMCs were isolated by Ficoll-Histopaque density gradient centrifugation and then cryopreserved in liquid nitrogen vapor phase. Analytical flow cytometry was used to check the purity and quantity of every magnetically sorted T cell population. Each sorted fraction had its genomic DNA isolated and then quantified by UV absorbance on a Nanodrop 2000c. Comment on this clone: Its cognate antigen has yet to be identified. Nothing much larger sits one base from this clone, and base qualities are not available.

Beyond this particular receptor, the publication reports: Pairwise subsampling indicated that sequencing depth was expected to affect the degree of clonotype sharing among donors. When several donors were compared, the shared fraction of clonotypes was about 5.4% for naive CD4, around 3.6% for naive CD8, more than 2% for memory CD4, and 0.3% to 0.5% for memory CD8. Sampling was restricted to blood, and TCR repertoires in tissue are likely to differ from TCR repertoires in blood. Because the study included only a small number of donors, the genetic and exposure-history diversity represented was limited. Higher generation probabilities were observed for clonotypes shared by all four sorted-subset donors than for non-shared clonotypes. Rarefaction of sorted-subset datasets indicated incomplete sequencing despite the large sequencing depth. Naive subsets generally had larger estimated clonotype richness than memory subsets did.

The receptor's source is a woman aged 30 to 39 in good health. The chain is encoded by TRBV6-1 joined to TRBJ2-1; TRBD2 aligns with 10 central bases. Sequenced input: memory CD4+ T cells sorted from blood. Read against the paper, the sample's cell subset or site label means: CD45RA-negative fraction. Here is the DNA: TGTGCCAGCAGTGGAGAGGTGGGACTAGCGAATGAGCAGTTCTTC. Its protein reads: CASSGEVGLANEQFF.